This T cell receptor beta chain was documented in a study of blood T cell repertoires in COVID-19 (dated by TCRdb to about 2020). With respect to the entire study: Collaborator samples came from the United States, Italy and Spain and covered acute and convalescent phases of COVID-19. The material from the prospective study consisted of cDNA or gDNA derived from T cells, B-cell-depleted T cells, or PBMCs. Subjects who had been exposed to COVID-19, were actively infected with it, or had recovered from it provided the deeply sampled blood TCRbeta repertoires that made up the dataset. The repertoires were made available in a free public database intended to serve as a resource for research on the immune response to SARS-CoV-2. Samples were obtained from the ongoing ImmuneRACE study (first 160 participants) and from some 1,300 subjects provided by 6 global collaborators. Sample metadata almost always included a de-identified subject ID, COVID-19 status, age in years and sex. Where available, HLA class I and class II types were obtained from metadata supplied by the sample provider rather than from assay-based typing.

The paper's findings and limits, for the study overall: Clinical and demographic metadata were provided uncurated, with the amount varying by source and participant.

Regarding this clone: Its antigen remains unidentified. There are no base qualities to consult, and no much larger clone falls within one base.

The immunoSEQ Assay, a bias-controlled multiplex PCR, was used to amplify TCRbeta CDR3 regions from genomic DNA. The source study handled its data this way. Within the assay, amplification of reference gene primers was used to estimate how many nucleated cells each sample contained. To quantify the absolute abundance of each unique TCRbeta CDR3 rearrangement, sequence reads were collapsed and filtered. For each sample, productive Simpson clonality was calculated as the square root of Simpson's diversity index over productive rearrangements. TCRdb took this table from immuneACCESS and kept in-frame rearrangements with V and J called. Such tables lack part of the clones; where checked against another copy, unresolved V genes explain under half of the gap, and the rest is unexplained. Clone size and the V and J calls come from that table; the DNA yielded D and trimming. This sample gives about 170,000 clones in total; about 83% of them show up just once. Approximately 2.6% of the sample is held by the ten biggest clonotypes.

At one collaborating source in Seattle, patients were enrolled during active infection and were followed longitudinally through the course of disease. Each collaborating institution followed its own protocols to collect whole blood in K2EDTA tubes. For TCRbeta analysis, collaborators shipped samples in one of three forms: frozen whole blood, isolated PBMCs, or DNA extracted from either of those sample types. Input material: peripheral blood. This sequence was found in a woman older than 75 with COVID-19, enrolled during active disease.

The DNA sequence is as follows: TGTGCCAGCAGCTTGCGGGGGAAGGAGCTGTTTTTT. This sequence encodes CASSLRGKELFF. The rearrangement combines TRBV5-4 with TRBJ1-4; possibly the D gene is TRBD2, per 6 matching bases. The end of the DNA aligns better with TRBJ2-2, so the J call may be wrong. The CDR3 numbers 12 residues from cysteine through phenylalanine. The CDR3 DNA has 36 bases and is translated from base 1. The germline V gene (reference sequence) supplies CDR1 SGHNT and CDR2 YYREEE.